This T cell receptor beta chain was sequenced during a study of cytomegalovirus exposure and HLA in healthy donors. Study-wide background: Samples from HLA-typed donors yielded about 80 million unique TCRs in an early data release.

From germline, CDR1 is MDHEN and CDR2 SYDVKM. V was clipped by 1 base and J by 2 bases, with 11 bases between them. This CDR3 is 15 amino acids long. Study-wide results and limits: TRBV6-2, TRBV6-3 and some other V segments were excluded as indistinguishable. Per a prior analysis, the majority of TCR beta V segments were productive roughly 87% or roughly 30% of the time.

PCR was performed using 60 Vbeta and 13 Jbeta primers. In the authors' methods: A follow-up analysis tallied approximately 85 million unique TCR beta chains, some 9.9 million shared. Method: immunoSEQ multiplex PCR; TCRdb's copy keeps in-frame clones and lacks some. That table supplies the V and J calls and clone size; D and trimming were determined from the DNA. The sample has 150,000 or so clones, and its top ten clones hold around 1.5%. As to this clone: The antigen remains unidentified.

J is TRBJ1-1 and V is TRBV28, with D perhaps matching TRBD1 (5 bases). Material for sequencing was PBMCs. This TCR came from a woman between 45 and 60 years old in good health and CMV-seronegative. CDR3 amino acids: CASSLYSTENTEAFF. For the CDR3, the DNA is TGTGCCAGCAGTTTATACTCGACAGAAAACACTGAAGCTTTCTTT.